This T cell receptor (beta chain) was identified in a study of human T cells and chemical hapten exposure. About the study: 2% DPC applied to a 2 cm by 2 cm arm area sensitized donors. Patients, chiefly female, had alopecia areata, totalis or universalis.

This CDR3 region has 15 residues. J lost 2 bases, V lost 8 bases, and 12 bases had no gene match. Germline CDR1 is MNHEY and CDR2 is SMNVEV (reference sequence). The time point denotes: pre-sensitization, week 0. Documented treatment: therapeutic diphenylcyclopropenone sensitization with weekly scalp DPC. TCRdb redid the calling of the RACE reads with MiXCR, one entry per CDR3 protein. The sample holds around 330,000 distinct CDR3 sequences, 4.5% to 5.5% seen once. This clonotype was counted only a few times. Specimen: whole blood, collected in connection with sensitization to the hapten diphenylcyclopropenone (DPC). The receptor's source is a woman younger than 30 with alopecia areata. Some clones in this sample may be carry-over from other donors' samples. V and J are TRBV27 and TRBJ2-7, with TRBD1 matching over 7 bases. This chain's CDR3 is CASSALSGGPYEQYF. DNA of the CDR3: TGTGCCAGCTCAGCCTTGTCAGGGGGTCCCTACGAGCAGTACTTC.